This T cell receptor beta chain was recovered during a study of T cell responses to AZD1222 COVID-19 vaccine. Measured with immunoSEQ multiplex PCR; TCRdb has only the in-frame clones, and not every one. Among around 70,000 clones, 87% were seen once, and the ten largest hold 1.3%. Study outcomes and limitations: Nearly half of the spike-specific TCRs reportedly recognize variant regions that carry no mutations.

Second-dose intervals near 4 or 12 weeks were combined. Comment on this clone: The antigen remains undetermined.

This CDR3 spans 11 amino acids. Germline V CDR1 and CDR2: MNHEY, SVGAGI. V was shortened by 2 bases and J by 8 bases, with 6 bases between the two germline ends. Sequencing was performed on peripheral blood, taken 28 days after the second AZD1222 dose. This TCR came from an adult who received the AZD1222 COVID-19 vaccine. V is TRBV6-5 and J is TRBJ1-1, with D unresolved. For the CDR3, the DNA is TGTGCCAGCAGTTACCGTCTGGAAGCTTTCTTT. This translates into CASSYRLEAFF.